The present TCR beta chain was sequenced within a study of blood T cell repertoires in COVID-19. Study as a whole: The samples span acute and convalescent COVID-19 from the United States, Italy and Spain.

The table came from immunoSEQ multiplex PCR; TCRdb's copy has only in-frame clones and leaves some out. Of 100,000 to 120,000 clones listed, over 65% are singletons. This TCR was recovered from a woman aged 80 or over with acute or convalescent COVID-19. Sequenced: peripheral blood.

The CDR3 coding sequence is TGTGCCAGCAGCGCCGGACAGTTGGCAGATGGCTACACCTTC. It translates to CASSAGQLADGYTF. J is TRBJ1-2 and V is TRBV7-8; D is perhaps TRBD1 (6 bases). Germline V lookup: CDR1 SGHVS, CDR2 FQNEAQ. The CDR3 has 14 amino acids. With 5 bases removed from V and 6 bases from J, the gap between germline ends came to 16 bases.